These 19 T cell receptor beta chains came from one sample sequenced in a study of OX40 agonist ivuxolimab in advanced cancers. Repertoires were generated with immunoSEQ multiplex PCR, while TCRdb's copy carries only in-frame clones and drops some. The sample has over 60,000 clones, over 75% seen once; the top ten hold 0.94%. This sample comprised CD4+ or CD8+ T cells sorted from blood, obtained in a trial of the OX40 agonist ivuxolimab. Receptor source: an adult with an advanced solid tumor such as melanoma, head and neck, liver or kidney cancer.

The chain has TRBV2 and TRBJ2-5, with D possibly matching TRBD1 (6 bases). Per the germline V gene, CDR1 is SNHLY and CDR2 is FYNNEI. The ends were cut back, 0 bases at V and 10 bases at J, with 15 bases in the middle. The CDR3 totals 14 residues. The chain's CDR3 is CASSEARSQGGQYF. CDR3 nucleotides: TGTGCCAGCAGTGAAGCGCGCTCTCAAGGGGGCCAGTACTTC.

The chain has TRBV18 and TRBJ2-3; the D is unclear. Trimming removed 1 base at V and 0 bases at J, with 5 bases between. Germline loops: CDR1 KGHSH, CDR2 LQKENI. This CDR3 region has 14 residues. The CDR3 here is CASSPQDSTDTQYF. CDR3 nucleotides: TGTGCCAGCTCACCACAGGATAGCACAGATACGCAGTATTTT.

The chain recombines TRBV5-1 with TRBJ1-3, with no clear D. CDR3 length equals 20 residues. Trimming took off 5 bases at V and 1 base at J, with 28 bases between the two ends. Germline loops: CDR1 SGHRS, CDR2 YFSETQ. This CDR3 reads CASRRTPWTDRPSSGNTIYF. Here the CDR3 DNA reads TGCGCCAGCAGACGCACCCCTTGGACCGACCGCCCGTCTTCTGGAAACACCATATATTTT.

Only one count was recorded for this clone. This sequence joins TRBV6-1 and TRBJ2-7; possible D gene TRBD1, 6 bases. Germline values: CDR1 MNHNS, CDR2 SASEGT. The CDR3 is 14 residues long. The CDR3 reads CIVTGHLSSYEQYF. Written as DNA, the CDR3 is TGTATCGTCACGGGACACCTTAGCTCCTACGAGCAGTACTTC.

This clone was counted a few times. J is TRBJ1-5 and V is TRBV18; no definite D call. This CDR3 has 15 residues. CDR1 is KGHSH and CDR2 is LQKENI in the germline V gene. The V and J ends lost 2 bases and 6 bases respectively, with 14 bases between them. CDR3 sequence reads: CASSPYQGRGQPQHF. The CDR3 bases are TGTGCCAGCTCACCATACCAAGGTCGGGGTCAGCCCCAGCATTTT.

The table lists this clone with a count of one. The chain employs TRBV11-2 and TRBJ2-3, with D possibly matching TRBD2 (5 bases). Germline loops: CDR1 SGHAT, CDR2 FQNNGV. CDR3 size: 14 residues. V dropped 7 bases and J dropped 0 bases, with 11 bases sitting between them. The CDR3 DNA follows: TGTGCCAGCAAGCGGACCGCTAGCACAGATACGCAGTATTTT. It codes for CASKRTASTDTQYF.

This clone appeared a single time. The CDR3 here is CAIRGGQGAENYGYTF. Here the CDR3 DNA reads TGTGCCATCAGGGGTGGGCAGGGTGCCGAAAACTATGGCTACACCTTC. This chain connects TRBV10-3 to TRBJ1-2, with D possibly TRBD1 on 5 matching bases. The length of the CDR3 is 16 residues. V lost 6 bases and J lost 2, with 19 bases in between. Germline lookup yields CDR1 ENHRY and CDR2 SYGVKD.

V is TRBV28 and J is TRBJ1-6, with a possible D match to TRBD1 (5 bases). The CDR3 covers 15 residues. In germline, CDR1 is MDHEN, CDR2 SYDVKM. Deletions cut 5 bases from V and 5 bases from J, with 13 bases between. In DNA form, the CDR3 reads TGTGCCAGCAGTCTCTCAGTAGGGGATAATTCACCCCTCCACTTT. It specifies CASSLSVGDNSPLHF.

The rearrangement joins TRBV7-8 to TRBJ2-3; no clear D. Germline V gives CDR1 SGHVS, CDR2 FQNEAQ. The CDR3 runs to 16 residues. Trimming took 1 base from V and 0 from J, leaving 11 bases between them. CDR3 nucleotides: TGTGCCAGCAGCTTAGGTCGTTGGGGAAGCACAGATACGCAGTATTTT. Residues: CASSLGRWGSTDTQYF.

The DNA of the CDR3 is TGCGCCAGCAGCTTAGGCCGGCCACAAGAGACCCAGTACTTC. Translation gives CASSLGRPQETQYF. This chain joins TRBV5-1 and TRBJ2-5; no clear D. The germline V gene has CDR1 SGHRS and CDR2 YFSETQ. Trimming took off 2 bases at V and 2 bases at J, with 10 bases between the two ends. The CDR3 runs to 14 residues.

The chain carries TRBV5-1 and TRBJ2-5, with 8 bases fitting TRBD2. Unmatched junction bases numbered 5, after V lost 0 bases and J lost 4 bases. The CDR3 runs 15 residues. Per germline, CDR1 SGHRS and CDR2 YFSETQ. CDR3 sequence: CASSLVGGDGETQYF. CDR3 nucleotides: TGCGCCAGCAGCTTGGTCGGGGGGGACGGAGAGACCCAGTACTTC.

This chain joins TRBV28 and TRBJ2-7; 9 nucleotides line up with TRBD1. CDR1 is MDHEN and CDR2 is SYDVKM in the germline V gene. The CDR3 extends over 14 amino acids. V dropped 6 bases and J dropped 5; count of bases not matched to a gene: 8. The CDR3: CASSSGTGNDEQYF. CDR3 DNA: TGTGCCAGCAGCTCTGGGACAGGGAACGACGAGCAGTACTTC.

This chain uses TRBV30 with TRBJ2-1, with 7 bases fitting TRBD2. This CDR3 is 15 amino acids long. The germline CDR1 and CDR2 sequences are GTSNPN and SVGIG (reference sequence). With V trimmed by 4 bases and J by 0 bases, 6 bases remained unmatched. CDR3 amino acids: CAWTSGGSSYNEQFF. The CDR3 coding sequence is TGTGCCTGGACATCGGGCGGGAGCTCCTACAATGAGCAGTTCTTC.

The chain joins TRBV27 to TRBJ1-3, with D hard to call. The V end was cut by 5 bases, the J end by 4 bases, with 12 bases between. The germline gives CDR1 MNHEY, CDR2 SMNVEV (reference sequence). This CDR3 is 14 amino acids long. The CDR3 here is CASSQARAGNTIYF. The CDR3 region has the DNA TGTGCCAGCAGTCAGGCCCGGGCGGGAAACACCATATATTTT.

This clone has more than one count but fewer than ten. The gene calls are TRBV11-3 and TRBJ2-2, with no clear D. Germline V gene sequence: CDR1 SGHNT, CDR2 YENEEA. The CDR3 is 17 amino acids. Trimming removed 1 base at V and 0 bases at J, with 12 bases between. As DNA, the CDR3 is TGTGCCAGCAGCTTAGGCGCCCTGGCGACGAACACCGGGGAGCTGTTTTTT. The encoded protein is CASSLGALATNTGELFF.

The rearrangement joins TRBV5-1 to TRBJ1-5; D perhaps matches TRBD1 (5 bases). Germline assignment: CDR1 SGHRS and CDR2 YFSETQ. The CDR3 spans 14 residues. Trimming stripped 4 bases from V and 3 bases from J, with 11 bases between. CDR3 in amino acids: CASSPGLFNQPQHF. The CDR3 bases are TGCGCCAGCAGCCCGGGACTGTTCAATCAGCCCCAGCATTTT.

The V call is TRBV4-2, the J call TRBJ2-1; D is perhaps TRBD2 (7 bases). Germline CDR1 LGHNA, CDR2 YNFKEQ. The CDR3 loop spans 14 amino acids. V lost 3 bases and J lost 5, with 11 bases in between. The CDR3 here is CASSQAGAHNEQFF. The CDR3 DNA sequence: TGTGCCAGCAGCCAGGCGGGGGCCCACAATGAGCAGTTCTTC.

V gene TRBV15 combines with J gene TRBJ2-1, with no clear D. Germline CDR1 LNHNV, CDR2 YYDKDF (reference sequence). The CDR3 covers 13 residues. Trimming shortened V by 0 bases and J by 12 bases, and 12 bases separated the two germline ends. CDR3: CATSREQLQRQFF. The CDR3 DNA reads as TGTGCCACCAGCAGAGAGCAGCTCCAACGGCAGTTCTTC.

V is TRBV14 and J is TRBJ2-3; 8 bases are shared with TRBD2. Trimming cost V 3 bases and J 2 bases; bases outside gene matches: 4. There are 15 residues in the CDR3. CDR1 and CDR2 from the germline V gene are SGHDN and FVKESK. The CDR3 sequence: CASSHRLAPTDTQYF. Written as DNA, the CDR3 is TGTGCCAGCAGCCACCGACTAGCGCCCACAGATACGCAGTATTTT. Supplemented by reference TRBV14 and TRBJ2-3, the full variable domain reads EAGVTQFPSHSVIEKGQTVTLRCDPISGHDNLYWYRRVMGKEIKFLLHFVKESKQDESGMPNNRFLAERTGGTYSTLKVQPAELEDSGVYFCASSHRLAPTDTQYFGPGTRLTVL.